Below are 18 T cell receptor beta chains sequenced from a single sample in a study of siplizumab effects on memory and regulatory T cells. The assay was immunoSEQ multiplex PCR, and TCRdb's table has in-frame clones only and misses some. The sample has some 88,000 clones, 85% to 90% seen once. The source material was CD4+ T cells sorted from blood. These receptors all stem from a human donor in good health.

The chain has TRBV18 and TRBJ2-5, with a possible D match to TRBD1 (6 bases). The CDR3 covers 13 residues. Trimming removed 3 bases at V and 5 bases at J, with 10 bases between. Germline values: CDR1 KGHSH, CDR2 LQKENI. CDR3 protein: CASSPGQKETQYF. The CDR3 DNA reads as TGTGCCAGCTCACCGGGACAAAAGGAGACCCAGTACTTC. The complete variable domain, with remaining parts taken from reference TRBV18 and TRBJ2-5, reads NAGVMQNPRHLVRRRGQEARLRCSPMKGHSHVYWYRQLPEEGLKFMVYLQKENIIDESGMPKERFSAEFPKEGPSILRIQQVVRGDSAAYFCASSPGQKETQYFGPGTRLLVL.

V and J are TRBV6-1 and TRBJ2-1; 7 bases map to TRBD2. Germline CDR1 MNHNS, CDR2 SASEGT. The V segment lost 8 bases and the J segment 13 bases; nucleotides outside the gene matches: 14. CDR3 length: 13 amino acids. Written as DNA, the CDR3 is TGTGCCAGCCTGAAAGAACCGCTAGCGGTCCAGTTCTTC. It codes for CASLKEPLAVQFF.

This clone showed up just once. The chain employs TRBV10-3 and TRBJ1-1; perhaps TRBD1 as D (5 bases). The CDR3 sequence is 19 residues long. V gave up 3 bases and J gave up 5 bases, with 28 bases separating them. Per the germline V gene, CDR1 is ENHRY and CDR2 is SYGVKD. The CDR3: CAISDPQRTATEKWTEAFF. In DNA form, the CDR3 reads TGTGCCATCAGTGATCCCCAGCGAACCGCGACAGAGAAGTGGACTGAAGCTTTCTTT.

The chain is built from TRBV14 and TRBJ1-2; D possibly corresponds to TRBD1 (5 bases). Trimming removed 4 bases at V and 3 bases at J, with 9 bases between. The CDR3 consists of 13 residues. CDR1 SGHDN and CDR2 FVKESK come from the germline V gene. This chain's CDR3 is CASSRGSDYGYTF. The CDR3 bases are TGTGCCAGCAGCCGGGGGTCCGACTATGGCTACACCTTC.

The chain couples TRBV18 to TRBJ2-1, with D uncertain. The germline V gene has CDR1 KGHSH and CDR2 LQKENI. The CDR3 totals 14 residues. V was trimmed by 3 bases and J by 7 bases, leaving 13 bases between them. CDR3 nucleotides: TGTGCCAGCTCACCCCCATCGGAAAGGAATGAGCAGTTCTTC. Translating it yields CASSPPSERNEQFF.

CDR3 loop: CASSKRSIYEQFF. In DNA, the CDR3 is TGTGCCAGCTCCAAAAGGAGCATCTATGAGCAGTTCTTC. The chain uses TRBV25-1 and TRBJ2-1; no clear D. V lost 8 bases to trimming and J lost 8 bases, with 16 bases between them. The CDR3 spans 13 residues. CDR1 is MGHDK, CDR2 SYGVNS, per germline. Full variable domain (remainder filled in from reference TRBV25-1 and TRBJ2-1): EADIYQTPRYLVIGTGKKITLECSQTMGHDKMYWYQQDPGMELHLIHYSYGVNSTEKGDLSSESTVSRIRTEHFPLTLESARPSHTSQYLCASSKRSIYEQFFGPGTRLTVL.

The chain carries TRBV6-5 and TRBJ1-2; 9 bases match TRBD1. The CDR3 totals 12 residues. V dropped 6 bases and J dropped 8; count of bases not matched to a gene: 4. Germline V gives CDR1 MNHEY, CDR2 SVGAGI. This CDR3 is CASRRTGVGYTF. CDR3 nucleotides: TGTGCCAGCAGGCGGACAGGGGTGGGCTACACCTTC.

This clone was seen only once. The chain recombines TRBV18 with TRBJ2-6, with 8 bases identical to TRBD1. V lost 2 bases to trimming and J lost 2 bases; unmatched junction nucleotides: 5. CDR1 is KGHSH, CDR2 LQKENI, per germline. This CDR3 spans 17 amino acids. CDR3 protein: CASSPNQGAAGANVLTF. In DNA, the CDR3 is TGTGCCAGCTCACCAAATCAGGGGGCGGCTGGGGCCAACGTCCTGACTTTC. Supplemented by reference TRBV18 and TRBJ2-6, the full variable domain reads NAGVMQNPRHLVRRRGQEARLRCSPMKGHSHVYWYRQLPEEGLKFMVYLQKENIIDESGMPKERFSAEFPKEGPSILRIQQVVRGDSAAYFCASSPNQGAAGANVLTFGAGSRLTVL.

This chain uses TRBV18 with TRBJ2-7; D is ambiguous. The V and J ends lost 2 bases and 0 bases respectively, with 5 bases between them. Germline V gene sequence: CDR1 KGHSH, CDR2 LQKENI. This CDR3 contains 13 residues. CDR3 sequence reads: CASSPASSYEQYF. CDR3 DNA: TGTGCCAGCTCACCAGCGAGCTCCTACGAGCAGTACTTC.

The chain has TRBV27 and TRBJ2-7, with D maybe TRBD1 (5 bases). With 5 bases removed from V and 1 base from J, the gap between germline ends came to 9 bases. From germline, CDR1 is MNHEY and CDR2 SMNVEV (reference sequence). The CDR3 is 13 amino acids. The CDR3 region is CASSLTASYEQYF. The CDR3 DNA reads TGTGCCAGCAGTCTGACAGCTTCCTACGAGCAGTACTTC.

The chain links TRBV4-1 to TRBJ1-5; D gene uncertain. V was trimmed by 0 bases and J by 7 bases, leaving 16 bases between them. The CDR3 runs 16 residues. Germline V gene data show CDR1 as MGHRA and CDR2 as YSYEKL. The CDR3 DNA is TGCGCCAGCAGCCAAGATAAATTAGGGTTTCAACAGCCCCAGCATTTT. Its translation is CASSQDKLGFQQPQHF.

The V gene is TRBV5-4, the J gene TRBJ2-3; TRBD1 agrees at 10 bases. This CDR3 region has 16 residues. V lost 4 bases, J lost 3 bases, and 8 bases stayed unmatched. Germline V lookup: CDR1 SGHNT, CDR2 YYREEE (reference sequence). The CDR3 spells CASSPGQGRVTDTQYF. In nucleotides, the CDR3 is TGTGCCAGCAGCCCGGGACAGGGGCGCGTAACAGATACGCAGTATTTT. Full variable domain (outside the CDR3, taken from reference TRBV5-4 and TRBJ2-3): ETGVTQSPTHLIKTRGQQVTLRCSSQSGHNTVSWYQQALGQGPQFIFQYYREEENGRGNFPPRFSGLQFPNYSSELNVNALELDDSALYLCASSPGQGRVTDTQYFGPGTRLTVL.

The gene calls are TRBV12-5 and TRBJ2-1, with 9 bases lining up with TRBD2. In germline, CDR1 is LGHNT, CDR2 FRNRAP. The CDR3 is 16 amino acids. Trimming removed 0 bases from V and 8 bases from J; junction bases left unmatched: 8. CDR3 bases: TGTGCTAGTGGTTTGGTACTAGGCGGGAGGGTCGATGAGCAGTTCTTC. Its translation is CASGLVLGGRVDEQFF.

This rearrangement joins TRBV6-1 to TRBJ2-1; TRBD2 aligns across 7 bases. Germline V lookup: CDR1 MNHNS, CDR2 SASEGT. Losses at the gene ends were 6 bases for V and 3 bases for J; bases not matched to a gene: 5. The length of the CDR3 is 14 residues. CDR3 DNA sequence: TGTGCCAGCAGAGAGTCTAGCGGCTACAATGAGCAGTTCTTC. This translates into CASRESSGYNEQFF.

The chain is built from TRBV7-9 and TRBJ2-3; 7 bases are a match to TRBD2. CDR3 size: 15 residues. Germline CDR1 is SEHNR and CDR2 is FQNEAQ (reference sequence). After removal of 4 bases from V and 2 bases from J, the junction contained 6 bases not matched to a gene. The CDR3 sequence is CASSSTLAATDTQYF. DNA of the CDR3: TGTGCCAGCAGCTCGACTCTAGCGGCCACAGATACGCAGTATTTT.

This clone has only a few counts. V and J are TRBV14 and TRBJ1-6, with 7 positions matching TRBD1. V was clipped by 3 bases and J by 5 bases; unmatched bases: 7. The CDR3 length is 16 residues. Looked up from germline, CDR1 is SGHDN and CDR2 is FVKESK. CDR3 region: CASSHFDRADNSPLHF. DNA for the CDR3: TGTGCCAGCAGCCACTTCGACAGGGCGGATAATTCACCCCTCCACTTT.

The chain combines TRBV5-6 with TRBJ2-5; possibly TRBD2 for D (5 bases). There are 16 residues in the CDR3. With 4 bases removed from V and 5 bases from J, the gap between germline ends came to 21 bases. Looked up from germline, CDR1 is SGHDT and CDR2 is YYEEEE. CDR3 sequence: CASSPSVRAWEETQYF. CDR3 coding DNA: TGTGCCAGCAGCCCTAGTGTACGGGCCTGGGAGGAGACCCAGTACTTC.

The rearrangement links TRBV4-2 to TRBJ2-2; D call uncertain. Germline CDR1 LGHNA, CDR2 YNFKEQ. This CDR3 spans 15 amino acids. The V end lost 0 bases, the J end lost 6 bases, and 11 bases lay between the germline ends. The chain's CDR3 is CASSQDGLVAGELFF. The CDR3 DNA follows: TGTGCCAGCAGCCAAGATGGCCTGGTGGCCGGGGAGCTGTTTTTT.